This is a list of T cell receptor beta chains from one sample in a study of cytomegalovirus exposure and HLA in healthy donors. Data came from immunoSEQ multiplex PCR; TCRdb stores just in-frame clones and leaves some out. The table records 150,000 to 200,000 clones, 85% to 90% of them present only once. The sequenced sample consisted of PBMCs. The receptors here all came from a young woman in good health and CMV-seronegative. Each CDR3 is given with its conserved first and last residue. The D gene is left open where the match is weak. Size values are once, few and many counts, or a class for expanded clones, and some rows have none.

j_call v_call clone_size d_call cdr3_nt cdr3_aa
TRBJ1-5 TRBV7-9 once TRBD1 TGTGCCAGCAGTTTTCCAGGGGGCGGCCAGCCCCAGCATTTT CASSFPGGGQPQHF
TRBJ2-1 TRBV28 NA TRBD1 TGTGCCAGCAGGTATACACCGGGACAGGGAGACAATGAGCAGTTCTTC CASRYTPGQGDNEQFF
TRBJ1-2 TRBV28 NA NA TGTGCCACCCCCGGACCGACAGCCAACTATGGCTACACCTTC CATPGPTANYGYTF
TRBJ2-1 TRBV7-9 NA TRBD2 TGTGCCAGCAGCTCGCCTAATGCTCAAGCGGGGGGGCCATGGGAGCAGTTCTTC CASSSPNAQAGGPWEQFF
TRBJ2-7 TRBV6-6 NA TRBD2 TGTGCCAGCCGGGGGGAAACGTACTACGAGCAGTACTTC CASRGETYYEQYF
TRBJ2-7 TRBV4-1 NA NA TGCGCCAGCAGCCCCGGCCGGGGAGCCGGTTACGAGCAGTACTTC CASSPGRGAGYEQYF
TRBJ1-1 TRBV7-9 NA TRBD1 TGTGCCAGCAGCCGCGGGACAGGGGGCTCAGTCACTGAAGCTTTCTTT CASSRGTGGSVTEAFF
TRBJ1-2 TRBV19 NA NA TGTGCCAGTAGTACAGGGGACCACTATGGCTACACCTTC CASSTGDHYGYTF
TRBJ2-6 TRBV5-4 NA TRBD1 TGTGCCAGCAGCTTGGACAGGGGCCCTTACTCTGGGGCCAACGTCCTGACTTTC CASSLDRGPYSGANVLTF
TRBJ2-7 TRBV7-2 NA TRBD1 TGTGCCAGCAGCTTGGACAGGGCAGGAGAGCAGTACTTC CASSLDRAGEQYF
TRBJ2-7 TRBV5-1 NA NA TGCGCCAGCAGCTTGGCACAGGGTAGCTCCTACGAGCAGTACTTC CASSLAQGSSYEQYF
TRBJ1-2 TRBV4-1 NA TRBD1 TGCGCCAGCAGCGAGGGACAGGGGCCCCTTGGCGGCTACACCTTC CASSEGQGPLGGYTF
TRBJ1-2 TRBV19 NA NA TGTGCCAGTAGCCCGGGCAGGGGCCTTAACTATGGCTACACCTTC CASSPGRGLNYGYTF
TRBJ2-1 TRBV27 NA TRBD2 TGTGTCAGCACCCTGGGACTAGCGGCCTACAATGAGCAGTTCTTC CVSTLGLAAYNEQFF
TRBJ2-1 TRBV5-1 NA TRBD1 TGCGCCAGCAGTGCCTACCGGGACAGGGGTACTAATGAGCAGTTCTTC CASSAYRDRGTNEQFF
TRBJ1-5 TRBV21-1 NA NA TGTGCCAGCAGCAAAAAAGAATTACGCAGGGGGAATCAGCCCCAGCATTTT CASSKKELRRGNQPQHF
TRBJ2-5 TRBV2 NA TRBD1 TGTGCCAGCAGGAAGGGACAGAAAGAGACCCAGTACTTC CASRKGQKETQYF
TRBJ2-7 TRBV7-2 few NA TGTGCCAGCAGCGGGCGAGGGTACGAGCAGTACTTC CASSGRGYEQYF
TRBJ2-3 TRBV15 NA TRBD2 TGTGCCACCAGCAGGGACCCGGGACTAGCGGGGAGCACAGATACGCAGTATTTT CATSRDPGLAGSTDTQYF
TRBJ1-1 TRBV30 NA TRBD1 TGTGCCTGGAGTACCCCCCAGGGGGCCAGGACTGAAGCTTTCTTT CAWSTPQGARTEAFF
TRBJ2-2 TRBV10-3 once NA TGTGCCATCAGAACGGAGGGGATATACGGGGAGCTGTTTTTT CAIRTEGIYGELFF
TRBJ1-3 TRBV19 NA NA TGTGCCAGTACAAATCCGGGACACATCTCTGGAAACACCATATATTTT CASTNPGHISGNTIYF
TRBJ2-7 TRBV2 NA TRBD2 TGTGCCAGCAGTGAACTAGCGGGAGGCTACGAGCAGTACTTC CASSELAGGYEQYF
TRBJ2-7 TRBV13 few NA TGTGCCAGCACCCCCAGGGGAAGGGCGACCTACGAGCAGTACTTC CASTPRGRATYEQYF
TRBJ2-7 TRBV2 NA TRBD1 TGTGCCAGCACCGGACAGGGGCGGAACGAGCAGTACTTC CASTGQGRNEQYF
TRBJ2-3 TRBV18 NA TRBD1 TGTGCCAGCTCGCCACAGGGGGCTTTGGCCACAGATACGCAGTATTTT CASSPQGALATDTQYF
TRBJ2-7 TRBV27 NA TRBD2 TGTGCCAGCAGCCCGGTCGGGGGGGGGACGGAGGAGCAGTACTTC CASSPVGGGTEEQYF
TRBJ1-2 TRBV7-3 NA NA TGTGCCAGCAGCTTACAAGGGGGAAACTATGGCTACACCTTC CASSLQGGNYGYTF
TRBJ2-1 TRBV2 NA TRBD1 TGTGCCATGGCCGGGACAGGTTTATGGAGCTCCTACAATGAGCAGTTCTTC CAMAGTGLWSSYNEQFF
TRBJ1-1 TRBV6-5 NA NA TGTGCCAGCAGAAGACTTAACACTGAAGCTTTCTTT CASRRLNTEAFF
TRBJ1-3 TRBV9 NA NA TGTGCCAGCAGCGTAGGGGGAGGGCACTCTGGAAACACCATATATTTT CASSVGGGHSGNTIYF
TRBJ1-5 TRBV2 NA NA TGTGCCAGCCGAGGGGAGGGACAGCCCCAGCATTTT CASRGEGQPQHF
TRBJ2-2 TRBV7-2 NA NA TGTGCCAGCAGCTTAGTCACGAACACCGGGGAGCTGTTTTTT CASSLVTNTGELFF
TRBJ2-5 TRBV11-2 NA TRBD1 TGTGCCAGCAGCTTACTCCTGACAGGGGGGATCGGAGAGACCCAGTACTTC CASSLLLTGGIGETQYF
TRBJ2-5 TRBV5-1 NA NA TGCGCCAGCAGCAGTGGAGGCGAGACCCAGTACTTC CASSSGGETQYF
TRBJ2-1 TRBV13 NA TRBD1 TGTGCCAGCAGCTTAGGGGGACAGGGGGCGTACAATGAGCAGTTCTTC CASSLGGQGAYNEQFF
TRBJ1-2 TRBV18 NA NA TGTGCCAGCTCACCACAGGAGTCTTATGGCTACACCTTC CASSPQESYGYTF
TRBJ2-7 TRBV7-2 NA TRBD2 TGTGCCAGCAGCCTTGGACTAGCGGGTCCACCCTCCTACGAGCAGTACTTC CASSLGLAGPPSYEQYF
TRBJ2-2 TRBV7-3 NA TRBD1 TGTGCCAGCAGCTTAGCCCGGGGACAGCAGAACACCGGGGAGCTGTTTTTT CASSLARGQQNTGELFF
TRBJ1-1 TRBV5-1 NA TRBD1 TGCGCCAGCAGCTCCTCTAGGGGGCTGAACACTGAAGCTTTCTTT CASSSSRGLNTEAFF
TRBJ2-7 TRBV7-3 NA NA TGTGCCAGCAGCTCCACCGGCGGGTCCGAGCAGTACTTC CASSSTGGSEQYF
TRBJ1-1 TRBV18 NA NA TGTGCCAGCTCACCCTGGGGAGGGGACACTGAAGCTTTCTTT CASSPWGGDTEAFF
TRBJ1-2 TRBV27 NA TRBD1 TGTGCCAGCAGTTTAAGGGGCAGGCAGGGGGTCTATGGCTACACCTTC CASSLRGRQGVYGYTF